This is a list of T cell receptor beta chains from one sample in a study of blood T cells in healthy people across ages. TCRdb independently ran MiXCR on the 5' RACE reads; one entry per CDR3 protein. This table holds fewer than 800,000 distinct CDR3 sequences, more than 20% found once. These data were also filed under a second study, of T cells of mothers and their children.

Source material: blood. The receptors were sampled from a boy aged 5-17 years in good health. CDR3s leave out the opening cysteine and the closing phenylalanine or tryptophan. The order of the fields is V gene, CDR3 protein.

V gene: TRBV25-1
CDR3 protein: ASRKSDRGTGELF

V gene: TRBV20-1
CDR3 protein: SARVFGQKNTEAF

V gene: TRBV9
CDR3 protein: ASEGTYNEQF

V gene: TRBV18
CDR3 protein: ASSPNYGAKETQY

V gene: TRBV3-1
CDR3 protein: ASSFRQGKSYGYT

V gene: TRBV4-1
CDR3 protein: ASSQEQPGQGRTYEQY

V gene: TRBV14
CDR3 protein: ASSSQTSGASYEQY

V gene: TRBV6-2/TRBV6-3
CDR3 protein: ASSYPSGQDQKNEQF

V gene: TRBV28
CDR3 protein: ASSPLRLHTGELF

V gene: TRBV10-2
CDR3 protein: AAGTGVYEQY

V gene: TRBV5-1
CDR3 protein: ASSLEGHEQY

V gene: TRBV12-3/TRBV12-4
CDR3 protein: AGTRQGVTYEQY